The clone carrying this T cell receptor beta chain showed up many times. Graves' hyperthyroidism was deemed stable absent ophthalmopathy progression within 18 months. Newly diagnosed patients aged 18 to 65 had hyperthyroidism of under 2 months' duration. Patients showing uncontrolled infection, other autoimmune disease, pregnancy or lactation were ineligible. Using RNA transcripts as the source, TCR beta CDR3 regions were amplified. A set of HTBI primers served as the primers for a first-round RT-PCR of the TCR CDR3. TCRdb reprocessed the multiplex PCR reads via MiXCR and lists one record per CDR3 protein. In the table there are about 590,000 distinct CDR3 sequences, 15% to 18% of which are singletons. The CDR3 has 13 amino acids. Germline CDR1 is SQVTM and CDR2 is ANQGSEA. V shed 7 bases and J shed 2 bases, with 11 bases lying between them. This entry belongs to a study of T cells in Graves' hyperthyroidism and ophthalmopathy.

The material sequenced was blood. The receptor comes from a woman under 40 with Graves' hyperthyroidism. This chain uses TRBV29-1 with TRBJ2-2; tentatively, D is TRBD1 or TRBD2 (5 bases each). CDR3 in amino acids: CSAGTSNTGELFF. CDR3 sequence (DNA): TGCAGCGCCGGGACCAGTAACACCGGGGAGCTGTTTTTT.